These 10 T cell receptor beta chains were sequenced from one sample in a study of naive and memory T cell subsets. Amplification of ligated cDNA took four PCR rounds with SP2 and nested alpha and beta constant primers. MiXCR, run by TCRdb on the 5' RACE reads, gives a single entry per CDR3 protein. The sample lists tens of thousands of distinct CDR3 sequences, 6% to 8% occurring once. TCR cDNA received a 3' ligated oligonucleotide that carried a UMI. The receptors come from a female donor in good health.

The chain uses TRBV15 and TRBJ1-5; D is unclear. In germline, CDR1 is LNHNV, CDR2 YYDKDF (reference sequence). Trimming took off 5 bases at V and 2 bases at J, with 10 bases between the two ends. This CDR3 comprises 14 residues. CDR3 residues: CATSLTSGNQPQHF. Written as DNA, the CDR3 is TGTGCCACCAGCCTAACCTCGGGCAATCAGCCCCAGCATTTT.

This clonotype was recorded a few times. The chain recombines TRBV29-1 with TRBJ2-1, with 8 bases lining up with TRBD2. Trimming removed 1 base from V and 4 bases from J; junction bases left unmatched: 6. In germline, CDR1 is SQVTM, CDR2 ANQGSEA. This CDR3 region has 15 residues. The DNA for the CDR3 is TGCAGCGTTGAAGGCGGGGGGCCAACTTACAATGAGCAGTTCTTC. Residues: CSVEGGGPTYNEQFF.

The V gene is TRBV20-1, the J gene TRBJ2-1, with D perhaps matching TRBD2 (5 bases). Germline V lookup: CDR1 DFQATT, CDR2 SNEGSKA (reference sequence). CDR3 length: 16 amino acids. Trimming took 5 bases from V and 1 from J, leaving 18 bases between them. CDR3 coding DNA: TGCAGTGCTCGGGGAGTGGTGGTAGGATCCTACAATGAGCAGTTCTTC. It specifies CSARGVVVGSYNEQFF.

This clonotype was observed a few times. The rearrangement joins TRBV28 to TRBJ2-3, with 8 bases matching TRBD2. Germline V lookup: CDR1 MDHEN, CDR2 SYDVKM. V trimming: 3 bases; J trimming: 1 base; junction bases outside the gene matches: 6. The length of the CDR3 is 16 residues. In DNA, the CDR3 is TGTGCCAGCAGTTTTATGGCGGGGGGACGCACAGATACGCAGTATTTT. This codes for CASSFMAGGRTDTQYF.

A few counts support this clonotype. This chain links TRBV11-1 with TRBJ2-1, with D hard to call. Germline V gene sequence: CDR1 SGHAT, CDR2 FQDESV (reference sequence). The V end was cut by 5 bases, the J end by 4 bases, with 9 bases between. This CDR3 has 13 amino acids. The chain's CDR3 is CASSRTDYNEQFF. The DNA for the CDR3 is TGTGCCAGCAGCCGGACGGATTACAATGAGCAGTTCTTC.

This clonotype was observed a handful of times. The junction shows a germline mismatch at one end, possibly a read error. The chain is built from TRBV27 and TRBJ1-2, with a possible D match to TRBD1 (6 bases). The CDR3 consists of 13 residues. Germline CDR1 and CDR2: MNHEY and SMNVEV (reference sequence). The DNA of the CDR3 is TGTGCCAGCAGTTTCAGGGGTTACTATGGCGACACCTTC. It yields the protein CASSFRGYYGDTF.

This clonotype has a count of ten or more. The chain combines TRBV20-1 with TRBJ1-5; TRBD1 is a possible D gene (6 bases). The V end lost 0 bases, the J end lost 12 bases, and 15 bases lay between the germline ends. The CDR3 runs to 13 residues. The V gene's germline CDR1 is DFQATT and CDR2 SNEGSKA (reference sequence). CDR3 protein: CSARDQSGRGQHF. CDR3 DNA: TGCAGTGCTAGAGATCAATCGGGCAGGGGCCAGCATTTT.

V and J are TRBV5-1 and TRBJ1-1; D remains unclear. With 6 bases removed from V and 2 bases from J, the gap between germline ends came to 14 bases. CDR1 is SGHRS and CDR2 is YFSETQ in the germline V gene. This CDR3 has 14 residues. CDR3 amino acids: CASKWAADNTEAFF. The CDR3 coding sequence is TGCGCCAGCAAGTGGGCCGCGGACAACACTGAAGCTTTCTTT.

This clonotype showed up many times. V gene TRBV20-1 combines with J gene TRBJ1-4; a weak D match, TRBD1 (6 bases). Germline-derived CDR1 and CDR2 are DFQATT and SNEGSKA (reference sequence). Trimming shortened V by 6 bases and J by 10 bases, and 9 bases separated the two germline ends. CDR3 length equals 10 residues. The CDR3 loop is CSAKGGKLFF. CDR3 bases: TGCAGTGCCAAAGGGGGAAAACTGTTTTTT.

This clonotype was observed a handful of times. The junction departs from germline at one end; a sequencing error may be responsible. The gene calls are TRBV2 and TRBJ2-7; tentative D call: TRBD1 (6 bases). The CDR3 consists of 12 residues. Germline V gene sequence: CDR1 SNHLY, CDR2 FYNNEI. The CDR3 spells CAGSTGFAEQYF. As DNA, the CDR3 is TGTGCCGGCAGCACAGGGTTCGCCGAGCAGTACTTC.